Shown below are 27 T cell receptor beta chains from a single sample sequenced in a study of OX40 agonist ivuxolimab in advanced cancers. Here immunoSEQ multiplex PCR was the method, and the copy in TCRdb shows in-frame clones only, minus some. The sample has approximately 77,000 clones, approximately 90% seen once. The sample here was CD4+ or CD8+ T cells sorted from blood, taken in a trial of the OX40 agonist ivuxolimab. The receptors were sampled from an adult with an advanced solid tumor such as melanoma, head and neck, liver or kidney cancer.

CDR3 loop: CASSNSRAGNTEAFF. As DNA, the CDR3 is TGTGCCAGCAGCAACTCAAGGGCTGGGAACACTGAAGCTTTCTTT. The V gene is TRBV7-9, the J gene TRBJ1-1; D gene uncertain. The V end lost 5 bases, the J end lost 1 base, and 14 bases lay between the germline ends. This CDR3 has 15 amino acids. Germline CDR1 is SEHNR and CDR2 is FQNEAQ (reference sequence). The full variable domain, rest sourced from reference TRBV7-9 and TRBJ1-1, is DTGVSQNPRHKITKRGQNVTFRCDPISEHNRLYWYRQTLGQGPEFLTYFQNEAQLEKSRLLSDRFSAERPKGSFSTLEIQRTEQGDSAMYLCASSNSRAGNTEAFFGQGTRLTVV.

V usage is TRBV19 and J usage is TRBJ2-1; TRBD1 matches 8 bases. Germline loops: CDR1 LNHDA, CDR2 SQIVND (reference sequence). With V trimmed by 5 bases and J by 6 bases, 6 bases remained unmatched. The length of the CDR3 is 14 residues. The DNA for the CDR3 is TGTGCCAGTAGTTTGGGACAGGAGCGCAATGAGCAGTTCTTC. Its translation: CASSLGQERNEQFF.

This rearrangement joins TRBV4-3 to TRBJ2-7; D is possibly TRBD1 (6 bases). The CDR3 has 16 amino acids. V shed 0 bases and J shed 2 bases, with 14 bases lying between them. Looked up from germline, CDR1 is LGHNA and CDR2 is YSLEER. The CDR3 coding sequence is TGCGCCAGCAGCCAAGAGGTCAGGGGCCTGGCCTACGAGCAGTACTTC. Its translation: CASSQEVRGLAYEQYF.

The rearrangement links TRBV7-6 to TRBJ1-4; D gene uncertain. The V gene's germline CDR1 is SGHVS and CDR2 FNYEAQ. The germline V and J ends were trimmed by 3 bases and 10 bases, with 12 bases remaining between them. The CDR3 is 13 amino acids. CDR3 sequence: CASSFGWLSKLFF. CDR3 DNA sequence: TGTGCCAGCAGCTTCGGGTGGCTTTCAAAACTGTTTTTT.

The rearrangement uses TRBV7-9 and TRBJ2-5; TRBD2 matches at 9 bases. The CDR3 has 13 amino acids. Looked up from germline, CDR1 is SEHNR and CDR2 is FQNEAQ (reference sequence). The V segment lost 3 bases and the J segment 5 bases; nucleotides outside the gene matches: 1. CDR3 nucleotide sequence: TGTGCCAGCAGCTTTGCGGGAGGGGAGACCCAGTACTTC. It encodes CASSFAGGETQYF. Based on the CDR3 plus reference TRBV7-9 and TRBJ2-5, the full variable domain is DTGVSQNPRHKITKRGQNVTFRCDPISEHNRLYWYRQTLGQGPEFLTYFQNEAQLEKSRLLSDRFSAERPKGSFSTLEIQRTEQGDSAMYLCASSFAGGETQYFGPGTRLLVL.

The rearrangement uses TRBV14 and TRBJ1-1; a weak D match, TRBD1 (6 bases). Trimming pared 0 bases from V and 1 base from J, leaving 12 bases between. This CDR3 has 16 amino acids. CDR1 and CDR2 (germline): SGHDN, FVKESK. CDR3 amino acids: CASSQEEGVPNTEAFF. The CDR3 DNA reads TGTGCCAGCAGCCAAGAAGAGGGGGTTCCGAACACTGAAGCTTTCTTT.

The J gene is TRBJ1-4, the V gene TRBV11-1; D is undetermined. The germline V and J ends were trimmed by 6 bases and 4 bases, with 6 bases remaining between them. There are 12 residues in the CDR3. From germline, CDR1 is SGHAT and CDR2 FQDESV (reference sequence). CDR3 in amino acids: CASRQHNEKLFF. CDR3 in DNA: TGTGCCAGCAGACAGCATAATGAAAAACTGTTTTTT.

The gene calls are TRBV9 and TRBJ2-2; tentatively, D is TRBD2 (6 bases). CDR1 SGDLS and CDR2 YYNGEE come from the germline V gene. This CDR3 region has 16 residues. Deletions cut 2 bases from V and 3 bases from J, with 14 bases between. The CDR3 DNA is TGTGCCAGCAGCGTCCGGCGGGAATTGGACACCGGGGAGCTGTTTTTT. Translated, it gives CASSVRRELDTGELFF.

V is TRBV7-9 and J is TRBJ2-7, with D hard to call. CDR1 SEHNR and CDR2 FQNEAQ come from the germline V gene (reference sequence). Between the trimmed V and J ends, which lost 5 bases and 0 bases, there was a span of 14 bases. The CDR3 runs 15 residues. CDR3 bases: TGTGCCAGCAGCCAATGGGCTTACGGCTCCTACGAGCAGTACTTC. This codes for CASSQWAYGSYEQYF.

The chain is built from TRBV25-1 and TRBJ2-6; D not certain. The CDR3 sequence is 15 residues long. V lost 7 bases and J lost 0, with 10 bases in between. CDR1 and CDR2 (germline): MGHDK, SYGVNS. The CDR3 sequence is CASKEPSSGANVLTF. CDR3 DNA sequence: TGTGCCAGCAAAGAACCCAGCTCTGGGGCCAACGTCCTGACTTTC.

The chain is built from TRBV5-5 and TRBJ2-1; TRBD1 agrees at 7 bases. Germline assignment: CDR1 SGHKS and CDR2 YYEKEE (reference sequence). V lost 4 bases and J lost 2; bases outside the gene matches: 3. The CDR3 runs 14 residues. This CDR3 is CASSSTGAYNEQFF. CDR3 DNA sequence: TGTGCCAGCAGCAGCACAGGGGCCTACAATGAGCAGTTCTTC.

The rearrangement uses TRBV9 and TRBJ2-7; 9 bases map to TRBD1. V dropped 3 bases and J dropped 3; count of bases not matched to a gene: 4. The CDR3 has 14 residues. Per germline, CDR1 SGDLS and CDR2 YYNGEE. In DNA form, the CDR3 reads TGTGCCAGCAGCGGAGGGGGACAGGGCTACGAGCAGTACTTC. Protein product: CASSGGGQGYEQYF.

The J gene is TRBJ2-5, the V gene TRBV4-2; D not resolved. CDR1 is LGHNA, CDR2 YNFKEQ, per germline. The length of the CDR3 is 14 residues. Trimming shortened V by 0 bases and J by 4 bases, and 9 bases separated the two germline ends. The CDR3 DNA reads TGTGCCAGCAGCCAAGATCTAGGATCAGAGACCCAGTACTTC. Protein product: CASSQDLGSETQYF.

The rearrangement joins TRBV4-3 to TRBJ1-1; maybe TRBD1 (5 bases). Germline loops: CDR1 LGHNA, CDR2 YSLEER. V lost 1 base to trimming and J lost 5 bases, with 14 bases between them. This CDR3 is 15 amino acids long. CDR3 loop: CASSQATLGGTEAFF. The CDR3 nucleotides read TGCGCCAGCAGCCAAGCGACGCTTGGGGGGACTGAAGCTTTCTTT.

The rearrangement joins TRBV12-2 to TRBJ2-5. TRBV12-2 is classified as a pseudogene. This CDR3 is built from 15 residues. The CDR3 nucleotides read TGTGCAAGTCGCTTAGCGCCCGGGCATGGGGAGACCCAGTACTTC. This sequence encodes CASRLAPGHGETQYF.

The chain couples TRBV7-8 to TRBJ2-2, with D possibly being TRBD1 or TRBD2 (5 bases each). Germline V CDR1 and CDR2: SGHVS, FQNEAQ. V gave up 1 base and J gave up 4 bases, with 19 bases separating them. This CDR3 has 18 residues. This CDR3 reads CASSLELGPRAGTGELFF. The CDR3 region has the DNA TGTGCCAGCAGCTTAGAACTGGGACCAAGGGCGGGCACCGGGGAGCTGTTTTTT.

In this sample, this clone turned up a few times. This chain links TRBV19 with TRBJ2-1, with D unresolved. This CDR3 spans 15 amino acids. V was clipped by 6 bases and J by 7 bases, with 19 bases between them. Germline lookup yields CDR1 LNHDA and CDR2 SQIVND (reference sequence). This CDR3 reads CASSNVPGSRNEQFF. DNA of the CDR3: TGTGCCAGTAGCAACGTCCCCGGTTCAAGGAATGAGCAGTTCTTC.

V and J are TRBV28 and TRBJ1-5; D gene ambiguous. V was shortened by 1 base and J by 0 bases, with 10 bases between the two germline ends. This CDR3 comprises 16 residues. Germline CDR1 and CDR2: MDHEN and SYDVKM. CDR3 coding DNA: TGTGCCAGCAGTTTATCTGAACAGTATAGCAATCAGCCCCAGCATTTT. This gives the protein CASSLSEQYSNQPQHF. Drawing the rest from reference TRBV28 and TRBJ1-5, the complete variable domain is DVKVTQSSRYLVKRTGEKVFLECVQDMDHENMFWYRQDPGLGLRLIYFSYDVKMKEKGDIPEGYSVSREKKERFSLILESASTNQTSMYLCASSLSEQYSNQPQHFGDGTRLSIL.

This chain joins TRBV9 and TRBJ2-3, with 7 bases fitting TRBD1. This CDR3 spans 14 amino acids. V trimming: 2 bases; J trimming: 1 base; junction bases outside the gene matches: 1. CDR1 is SGDLS, CDR2 YYNGEE, per germline. The CDR3 nucleotides read TGTGCCAGCAGCGTCGGACAGGGCACAGATACGCAGTATTTT. The encoded protein is CASSVGQGTDTQYF.

V and J are TRBV28 and TRBJ1-1; TRBD1 is a possible D gene (6 bases). There are 15 residues in the CDR3. The germline V gene has CDR1 MDHEN and CDR2 SYDVKM. Trimming removed 3 bases from V and 6 bases from J, with 17 bases in between. The CDR3 sequence: CASSLRQVKSPEAFF. In nucleotides, the CDR3 is TGTGCCAGCAGTTTGAGACAGGTGAAATCTCCTGAAGCTTTCTTT.

The CDR3 sequence is CASSYDRGEEDTEAFF. For the CDR3, the DNA is TGTGCCAGCAGTTACGATCGAGGTGAGGAGGACACTGAAGCTTTCTTT. The V and J genes are TRBV6-6 and TRBJ1-1; D is ambiguous. This CDR3 region has 16 residues. The V gene's germline CDR1 is MNHNY and CDR2 SVGAGI (reference sequence). V lost 2 bases, J lost 3 bases, and 16 bases lay in between.

The table lists this clone with a count of one. This chain uses TRBV4-3 with TRBJ2-7; a possible D gene is TRBD1 (5 bases). This CDR3 contains 15 residues. With 0 bases removed from V and 2 bases from J, the gap between germline ends came to 11 bases. Per the germline V gene, CDR1 is LGHNA and CDR2 is YSLEER. The CDR3 reads CASSQDTGHPYEQYF. The CDR3 region has the DNA TGCGCCAGCAGCCAAGATACCGGACACCCCTACGAGCAGTACTTC.

This chain uses TRBV15 with TRBJ2-2; D uncertain. The CDR3 contains 13 residues. Germline CDR1 reads LNHNV; CDR2 reads YYDKDF (reference sequence). The V and J ends lost 2 bases and 3 bases respectively, with 4 bases between them. The CDR3 sequence is CATSRPYTGELFF. In DNA, the CDR3 is TGTGCCACCAGCAGACCCTACACCGGGGAGCTGTTTTTT.

The CDR3 protein is CASSRTPAPLYEQYF. The DNA of the CDR3 is TGTGCCAGCAGCCGGACTCCGGCCCCTCTCTACGAGCAGTACTTC. The chain employs TRBV14 and TRBJ2-7, with a possible D match to TRBD2 (5 bases). The CDR3 length is 15 residues. The V and J ends lost 4 bases and 3 bases respectively, with 16 bases between them. CDR1 SGHDN and CDR2 FVKESK come from the germline V gene.

The V and J genes are TRBV14 and TRBJ2-6; no firm D call. The CDR3 extends over 16 amino acids. V was pared by 6 bases and J by 1 base, with 13 bases between. Germline assignment: CDR1 SGHDN and CDR2 FVKESK. CDR3: CASRPLSGSGANVLTF. CDR3 nucleotides: TGTGCCAGCAGACCCCTATCCGGATCTGGGGCCAACGTCCTGACTTTC.

The rearrangement joins TRBV10-2 to TRBJ2-5; D gene unclear. The J call could be wrong; TRBJ2-7 is a better fit for the DNA end. Looked up from germline, CDR1 is WSHSY and CDR2 is SAAADI. This CDR3 comprises 13 residues. This CDR3 reads CASSAGPSYEQYF. As DNA, the CDR3 is TGCGCCAGCAGTGCCGGGCCCTCCTACGAGCAGTACTTC.

The chain links TRBV20-1 to TRBJ1-2; D is undetermined. This CDR3 contains 11 residues. Trimming took off 0 bases at V and 4 bases at J, with 3 bases between the two ends. From germline, CDR1 is DFQATT and CDR2 SNEGSKA (reference sequence). The DNA of the CDR3 is TGCAGTGCTAGAGACCCCTATGGCTACACCTTC. Its translation: CSARDPYGYTF.